These 21 T cell receptor beta chains share one sample of origin, sequenced in a study of blood T cell repertoires in COVID-19 (dated by TCRdb to about 2020). Library generation was performed with the immunoSEQ multiplex PCR assay. In its TCRdb copy, this immuneACCESS table keeps in-frame sequences only and misses some clones. Where compared with another copy, unresolved V genes explain less than half of these, and the others have no known cause. Across this sample there are hundreds of thousands of clones, with around 87% seen only once. The leading ten clones occupy roughly 1.1% of the sample. Sequencing was done on a sample of PBMCs or T cells enriched from blood (not recorded which). The receptors stem from a man aged 25 to 40 who had recovered from COVID-19.

This CDR3 reads CATEGWGGRNTGELFF. Written as DNA, the CDR3 is TGTGCCACCGAAGGGTGGGGGGGGAGGAACACCGGGGAGCTGTTTTTT. The rearrangement uses TRBV24-1 and TRBJ2-2; TRBD2 agrees at 7 bases. Trimming cost V 9 bases and J 1 base; bases outside gene matches: 10. The CDR3 has 16 residues. CDR1 is KGHDR, CDR2 SFDVKD, per germline.

This rearrangement joins TRBV6-2 or TRBV6-3 to TRBJ1-2; D possibly corresponds to TRBD1 (5 bases). CDR1 and CDR2 from the germline V gene are MNHEY and SVGEGT. The CDR3 length is 13 residues. Trimming removed 5 bases from V and 4 bases from J, with 11 bases in between. The CDR3 region is CASSLTAGYGYTF. The CDR3 DNA reads TGTGCCAGCAGTCTGACAGCGGGCTATGGCTACACCTTC.

This chain links TRBV6-5 with TRBJ1-1; TRBD1 matches at 9 bases. CDR3 length equals 14 residues. Germline V gene data show CDR1 as MNHEY and CDR2 as SVGAGI. After removal of 7 bases from V and 4 bases from J, the junction contained 7 bases not matched to a gene. CDR3 DNA sequence: TGTGCCAGCAACCCGGGACAGGGTAGCACTGAAGCTTTCTTT. Translation: CASNPGQGSTEAFF.

This clone appeared a single time. The J gene is TRBJ2-1, the V gene TRBV4-2; D possibly corresponds to TRBD2 (5 bases). Germline V gives CDR1 LGHNA, CDR2 YNFKEQ. The CDR3 has 17 residues. Trimming left V 1 base short and J 0 bases short, with 13 bases between. The DNA for the CDR3 is TGTGCCAGCAGCCAAGTTTCTGCGGGTAGCTCCTACAATGAGCAGTTCTTC. It specifies CASSQVSAGSSYNEQFF.

This clone was seen just once. V is TRBV3-1 (or the pseudogene TRBV3-2) and J is TRBJ2-5, with a tentative D call TRBD2 (5 bases). CDR1 is LGHDT, CDR2 YNNKEL, per germline (reference sequence). Trimming took off 4 bases at V and 2 bases at J, with 14 bases between the two ends. The CDR3 length is 15 residues. In DNA form, the CDR3 reads TGTGCCAGCAGCCCCCGGCTAGCTAGACAAGAGACCCAGTACTTC. Protein sequence: CASSPRLARQETQYF.

The chain joins TRBV27 to TRBJ2-1; a weak D match, TRBD2 (5 bases). CDR1 MNHEY and CDR2 SMNVEV come from the germline V gene (reference sequence). The CDR3 spans 13 residues. Trimming left V 1 base short and J 7 bases short, with 8 bases between. The DNA of the CDR3 is TGTGCCAGCAGTTTATTCGGACTTAATGAGCAGTTCTTC. This translates into CASSLFGLNEQFF.

This chain uses TRBV2 with TRBJ2-1, with D perhaps matching TRBD2 (6 bases). This CDR3 contains 14 residues. CDR1 SNHLY and CDR2 FYNNEI come from the germline V gene. V was cut by 7 bases and J by 8 bases, with 18 bases left in between. The CDR3 here is CASKQEGHIDEQFF. DNA for the CDR3: TGTGCCAGCAAACAGGAGGGTCATATAGATGAGCAGTTCTTC.

The genes are TRBV28 and TRBJ1-6; no definite D call. CDR3 length: 12 residues. V gave up 3 bases and J gave up 8 bases, with 5 bases separating them. From germline, CDR1 is MDHEN and CDR2 SYDVKM. Here the CDR3 DNA reads TGTGCCAGCAGTTTTCGGGATTCACCCCTCCACTTT. Translating it yields CASSFRDSPLHF. Complete variable domain (other parts from reference TRBV28 and TRBJ1-6): DVKVTQSSRYLVKRTGEKVFLECVQDMDHENMFWYRQDPGLGLRLIYFSYDVKMKEKGDIPEGYSVSREKKERFSLILESASTNQTSMYLCASSFRDSPLHFGNGTRLTVT.

The chain has TRBV27 and TRBJ1-1; perhaps TRBD1 as D (6 bases). Germline loops: CDR1 MNHEY, CDR2 SMNVEV (reference sequence). This CDR3 has 13 amino acids. V lost 4 bases, J lost 1 base, and 7 bases lay in between. The CDR3 spells CASSYRENTEAFF. CDR3 sequence (DNA): TGTGCCAGCAGTTACAGGGAGAACACTGAAGCTTTCTTT.

The chain employs TRBV5-6 and TRBJ2-1, with a possible D match to TRBD1 (7 bases). V was shortened by 4 bases and J by 4 bases, with 12 bases between the two germline ends. The germline V gene has CDR1 SGHDT and CDR2 YYEEEE. This CDR3 contains 14 residues. The CDR3: CASSPGGIYNEQFF. The CDR3 DNA reads TGTGCCAGCAGCCCAGGGGGGATTTACAATGAGCAGTTCTTC.

The V gene is TRBV11-2, the J gene TRBJ1-4; TRBD1 matches at 8 bases. CDR3 size: 15 residues. The junction had 6 bases not matched to a gene; V was cut back by 5 bases and J by 4 bases. The germline V gene encodes CDR1 SGHAT and CDR2 FQNNGV. The CDR3 loop is CASSAGTGDNEKLFF. The CDR3 nucleotides are TGTGCCAGCAGCGCTGGGACAGGAGATAATGAAAAACTGTTTTTT. Looking up the rest from reference TRBV11-2 and TRBJ1-4 gives the full variable domain: EAGVAQSPRYKIIEKRQSVAFWCNPISGHATLYWYQQILGQGPKLLIQFQNNGVVDDSQLPKDRFSAERLKGVDSTLKIQPAKLEDSAVYLCASSAGTGDNEKLFFGSGTQLSVL.

This clone was picked up a small number of times. J is TRBJ2-2 and V is TRBV7-3; 8 positions agree with TRBD1. The CDR3 is made up of 13 amino acids. V shed 5 bases and J 14 bases; nucleotides not matched to a gene: 10. The germline V gene has CDR1 SGHTA and CDR2 FQGTGA. The CDR3 reads CASSPGQGWGLFF. CDR3 in DNA: TGTGCCAGCAGCCCTGGACAGGGTTGGGGTCTGTTTTTT. Full variable domain (remainder filled in from reference TRBV7-3 and TRBJ2-2): GAGVSQTPSNKVTEKGKYVELRCDPISGHTALYWYRQSLGQGPEFLIYFQGTGAADDSGLPNDRFFAVRPEGSVSTLKIQRTERGDSAVYLCASSPGQGWGLFFGEGSRLTVL.

In the case of this clone: Other DNA sequences within the sample encode an identical CDR3. V is TRBV12-3 or TRBV12-4 and J is TRBJ1-3; no definite D call. The CDR3 is made up of 13 amino acids. The V end lost 6 bases, the J end lost 0 bases, and 6 bases lay between the germline ends. DNA of the CDR3: TGTGCCAGCAGCTTCAGCTCTGGAAACACCATATATTTT. It yields the protein CASSFSSGNTIYF.

CDR3 protein: CASSSQGGGTDTQYF. CDR3 sequence (DNA): TGCGCCAGCAGCTCCCAGGGAGGGGGCACAGATACGCAGTATTTT. The chain joins TRBV5-1 to TRBJ2-3; the match to TRBD2 covers 7 bases. V was clipped by 3 bases and J by 1 base; unmatched bases: 5. Germline values: CDR1 SGHRS, CDR2 YFSETQ. CDR3 length: 15 residues.

The CDR3 region is CSVGRYQETQYF. CDR3 DNA sequence: TGCAGCGTTGGGCGGTACCAAGAGACCCAGTACTTC. The rearrangement links TRBV29-1 to TRBJ2-5; D not certain. The CDR3 runs to 12 residues. Trimming removed 4 bases from V and 0 bases from J, with 6 bases in between. Germline V gene sequence: CDR1 SQVTM, CDR2 ANQGSEA. The variable domain in full, with the rest retrieved from reference TRBV29-1 and TRBJ2-5, is SAVISQKPSRDICQRGTSLTIQCQVDSQVTMMFWYRQQPGQSLTLIATANQGSEATYESGFVIDKFPISRPNLTFSTLTVSNMSPEDSSIYLCSVGRYQETQYFGPGTRLLVL.

The rearrangement links TRBV29-1 to TRBJ1-2; D gene ambiguous. The CDR3 is 13 residues long. The germline V gene encodes CDR1 SQVTM and CDR2 ANQGSEA. V gave up 6 bases and J gave up 3 bases, with 14 bases separating them. CDR3 region: CSVSPRQDYGYTF. In DNA, the CDR3 is TGCAGCGTCAGCCCCCGCCAGGACTATGGCTACACCTTC.

The chain links TRBV9 to TRBJ2-1; TRBD1 agrees at 7 bases. This CDR3 region has 16 residues. The V and J ends lost 0 bases and 4 bases, in that order; junction bases with no gene match: 7. CDR1 and CDR2 from the germline V gene are SGDLS and YYNGEE. The CDR3 nucleotides read TGTGCCAGCAGCGTAGTCGGGACAGAAACGTACAATGAGCAGTTCTTC. Translation: CASSVVGTETYNEQFF.

CDR3 DNA: TGTGCCAGCCATATGACAGCAGCTAACTATGGCTACACCTTC. Its protein product is CASHMTAANYGYTF. The rearrangement links TRBV5-6 to TRBJ1-2; possibly TRBD1 for D (5 bases). V was shortened by 7 bases and J by 0 bases, with 13 bases between the two germline ends. This CDR3 is 14 amino acids long. Germline loops: CDR1 SGHDT, CDR2 YYEEEE.

This clone was picked up one time. This chain's CDR3 is CASSLGAGVYEQYF. CDR3 in DNA: TGTGCCAGCAGCTTGGGAGCCGGGGTATACGAGCAGTACTTC. The V gene is TRBV14, the J gene TRBJ2-7; a weak D match, TRBD2 (5 bases). CDR3 length: 14 amino acids. Deletions cut 5 bases from V and 4 bases from J, with 15 bases between. From germline, CDR1 is SGHDN and CDR2 FVKESK.

The chain employs TRBV12-3 or TRBV12-4 and TRBJ1-3; D ambiguous. The length of the CDR3 is 13 residues. Trimming removed 8 bases from V and 0 bases from J, with 8 bases in between. Here the CDR3 reads CASEWSSGNTIYF. The CDR3 DNA follows: TGTGCCAGCGAGTGGAGCTCTGGAAACACCATATATTTT.

The chain employs TRBV7-6 and TRBJ1-3; 7 positions match TRBD1. Germline CDR1 is SGHVS and CDR2 is FNYEAQ. The junction had 9 bases not matched to a gene; V was cut back by 10 bases and J by 0 bases. The CDR3 contains 15 residues. The chain's CDR3 is CATVTGPYSGNTIYF. In DNA, the CDR3 is TGTGCCACCGTGACAGGGCCATACTCTGGAAACACCATATATTTT.